Here is one T cell receptor (beta chain) with its context. The data were produced by immunoSEQ multiplex PCR, yet TCRdb's version contains in-frame clones alone and is incomplete. The sample has 35,000 or so clones; roughly 88% are singletons. This sample is part of a study of T cell changes during pregnancy in multiple sclerosis. The CDR3 contains 16 residues. Germline CDR1 is LNHNV and CDR2 is YYDKDF (reference sequence). V was cut by 3 bases and J by 0 bases, with 11 bases left in between. V and J are TRBV15 and TRBJ2-2; possibly TRBD1 for D (6 bases). The TCR comes from a female donor in good health, enrolled as a control in a pregnancy study. The starting material was peripheral blood, obtained in the second trimester of pregnancy. The CDR3 coding sequence is TGTGCCACCAGCAGTGGACAGCACGCGAACACCGGGGAGCTGTTTTTT. Protein product: CATSSGQHANTGELFF.